This T cell receptor (beta chain) originates from a study of OX40 agonist ivuxolimab in advanced cancers. Produced via immunoSEQ multiplex PCR; TCRdb's table is partial and in-frame only. The data contain roughly 65,000 clones, over 60% of them singletons. Per germline, CDR1 MDHEN and CDR2 SYDVKM. The J segment lost 6 bases and the V segment lost 0 bases, leaving 1 base of the junction unmatched. This CDR3 region has 13 residues. The receptor was derived from an adult with an advanced solid tumor such as melanoma, head and neck, liver or kidney cancer. The V gene is TRBV28, the J gene TRBJ1-1; TRBD1 matches at 7 bases. The sample consisted of CD4+ or CD8+ T cells sorted from blood, taken in a trial of the OX40 agonist ivuxolimab. This chain's CDR3 is CASSLWGTAEAFF. The CDR3 DNA follows: TGTGCCAGCAGTTTATGGGGGACAGCTGAAGCTTTCTTT.